Presented here are 4 T cell receptor beta chains from one specimen sequenced in a study of shared clonotypes between healthy human individuals. Here immunoSEQ multiplex PCR was the method, and the copy in TCRdb shows in-frame clones only, minus some. There are about 1.9 million clones in the sample; around 95% occur only once, and around 1.7% lies in the top ten. Terminally differentiated effector memory CD45RA+ cells were left out of the naive CD8 fraction, which was CD45RO-negative and positively selected for CCR7. Sequenced material: naive CD8+ T cells from PBMCs. Receptors originate from a man younger than 35 in good health. Some clones in this sample may be carry-over from other donors' samples.

The V gene is TRBV13, the J gene TRBJ1-2; no clear D gene. V lost 5 bases and J 3 bases, leaving 16 bases between the germline ends. Germline CDR1 reads PRHDT; CDR2 reads FYEKMQ (reference sequence). The CDR3 contains 15 residues. Written as DNA, the CDR3 is TGTGCCAGCAGCCTTCGGGGAGGGCGGGACTATGGCTACACCTTC. Translated: CASSLRGGRDYGYTF.

The genes are TRBV7-8 and TRBJ1-5; perhaps TRBD1 as D (6 bases). The V end was cut by 4 bases, the J end by 5 bases, with 15 bases between. Germline CDR1 is SGHVS and CDR2 is FQNEAQ. This CDR3 comprises 15 residues. DNA for the CDR3: TGTGCCAGCAGCTGGATCAGGGGCCGGTATCAGCCCCAGCATTTT. This translates into CASSWIRGRYQPQHF.

The chain has TRBV6-1 and TRBJ2-3; no firm D call. Trimming took 6 bases from V and 2 from J, leaving 15 bases between them. Per germline, CDR1 MNHNS and CDR2 SASEGT. CDR3 length: 15 residues. CDR3 protein: CASRGPYIHTDTQYF. CDR3 sequence (DNA): TGTGCCAGCAGAGGACCCTATATACACACAGATACGCAGTATTTT.

The chain employs TRBV7-8 and TRBJ2-1; D may be TRBD2 (7 bases). Germline CDR1 is SGHVS and CDR2 is FQNEAQ. Between the trimmed V and J ends, which lost 2 bases and 9 bases, there was a span of 17 bases. This CDR3 spans 15 amino acids. CDR3 sequence reads: CASSLRGAGEVEQFF. CDR3 nucleotides: TGTGCCAGCAGCTTAAGGGGGGCGGGAGAAGTTGAGCAGTTCTTC. The full variable domain, rest sourced from reference TRBV7-8 and TRBJ2-1, is GAGVSQSPRYKVAKRGQDVALRCDPISGHVSLFWYQQALGQGPEFLTYFQNEAQLDKSGLPSDRFFAERPEGSVSTLKIQRTQQEDSAVYLCASSLRGAGEVEQFFGPGTRLTVL.